The entry below gives a single TCR beta chain sequence along with its context. These data come from a study of Graves' ophthalmopathy and Graves' hyperthyroidism. The sequenced template was RNA, covering the TCR beta CDR3 region. Investigators did first-round RT-PCR with HTBI primers, then second-round multiplex PCR. TCRdb called the multiplex PCR reads again in MiXCR, with one record for every CDR3 protein. The sample includes about 480,000 distinct CDR3 sequences, 13% to 15% of them seen just once. The sequenced material came from blood. This TCR derives from a woman in her 30s with Graves' ophthalmopathy.

The CDR3 sequence: CATSTENYGYTF. The CDR3 bases are TGTGCCACCTCGACCGAGAACTATGGCTACACCTTC. The chain links TRBV6-2 or TRBV6-3 to TRBJ1-2; no firm D call. This CDR3 comprises 12 residues. Trimming removed 10 bases from V and 2 bases from J, with 11 bases in between. Per the germline V gene, CDR1 is MNHEY and CDR2 is SVGEGT.